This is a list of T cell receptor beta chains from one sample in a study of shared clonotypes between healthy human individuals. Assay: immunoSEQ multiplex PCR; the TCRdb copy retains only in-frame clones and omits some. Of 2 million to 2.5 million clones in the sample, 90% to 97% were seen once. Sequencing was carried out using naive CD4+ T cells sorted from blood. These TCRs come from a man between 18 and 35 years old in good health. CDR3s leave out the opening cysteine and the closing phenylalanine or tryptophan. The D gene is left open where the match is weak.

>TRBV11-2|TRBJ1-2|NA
ASSLNRNYGYT
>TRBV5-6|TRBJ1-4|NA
ASSLSEKLF
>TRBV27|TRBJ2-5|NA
ASSGFSGEETQY
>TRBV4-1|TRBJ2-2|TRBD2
ASSQDRLRSGRYAGELF
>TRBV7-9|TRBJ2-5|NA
ASSLAPETQY
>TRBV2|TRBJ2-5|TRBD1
ASSRQGVRQETQY
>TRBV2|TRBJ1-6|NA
ASSGPSHSPLH
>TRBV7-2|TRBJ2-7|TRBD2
ASSLVAGGPYEQY
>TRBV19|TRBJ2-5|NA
ASSPGSTGETQY
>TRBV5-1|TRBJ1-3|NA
ASSPGDTRSGNTIY
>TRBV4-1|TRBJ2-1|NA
ASSQNRLGEQF